This TCR beta chain was identified during a study of blood T cells in healthy people across ages. General study results and limits: TCR beta diversity per million T cells fell roughly linearly with age. TCR beta diversity correlated strongly with naive T cell percentage.

Sample-barcoded 5' priming and a J-beta primer mix drove a second PCR of roughly 7 to 11 cycles. From the 5' RACE reads, TCRdb called clonotypes with MiXCR, one entry per CDR3 protein. The data show fewer than 800,000 distinct CDR3 sequences, about 52% seen once. The CDR3 contains 15 residues. V trimming: 3 bases; J trimming: 5 bases; junction bases outside the gene matches: 9. Germline assignment: CDR1 MDHEN and CDR2 SYDVKM. As regards this clonotype: The antigen is not known.

The sequenced sample consisted of blood. The chain combines TRBV28 with TRBJ1-1; 7 positions match TRBD1. This TCR was sampled from a woman aged 55-70 years in good health. The CDR3 loop is CASSFRGPGRTEAFF. CDR3 nucleotide sequence: TGTGCCAGCAGTTTTAGGGGGCCAGGAAGGACTGAAGCTTTCTTT.